This TCR beta chain stems from a study of blood T cell repertoires in COVID-19. J lost 0 bases, V lost 2 bases, and 6 bases had no gene match. The CDR3 runs 16 residues. The germline gives CDR1 SGHRS, CDR2 YFSETQ. Generated by immunoSEQ multiplex PCR, the TCRdb table keeps only in-frame clones and is missing some. The sample records hundreds of thousands of clones, approximately 90% being singletons. This receptor was taken from a man between 25 and 39 years old who had recovered from COVID-19. Sequencing input: PBMCs or T cells enriched from blood (not recorded which). The V and J genes are TRBV5-1 and TRBJ1-2, with 8 bases matching TRBD1. The CDR3 is CASSFGQGRTNYGYTF. The CDR3 DNA sequence: TGCGCCAGCAGCTTTGGACAGGGTCGAACTAACTATGGCTACACCTTC.